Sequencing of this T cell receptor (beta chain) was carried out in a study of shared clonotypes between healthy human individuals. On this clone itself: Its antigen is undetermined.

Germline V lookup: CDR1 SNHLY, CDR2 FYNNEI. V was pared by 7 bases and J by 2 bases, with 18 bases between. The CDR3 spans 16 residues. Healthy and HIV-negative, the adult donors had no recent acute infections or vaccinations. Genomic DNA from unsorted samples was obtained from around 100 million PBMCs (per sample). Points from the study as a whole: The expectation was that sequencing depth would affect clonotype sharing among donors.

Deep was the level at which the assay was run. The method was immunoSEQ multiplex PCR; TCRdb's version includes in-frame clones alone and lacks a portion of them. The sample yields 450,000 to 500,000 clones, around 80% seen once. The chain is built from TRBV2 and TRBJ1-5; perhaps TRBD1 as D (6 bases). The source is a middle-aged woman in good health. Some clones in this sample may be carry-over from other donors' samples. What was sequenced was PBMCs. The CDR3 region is CASTRGVGVRNQPQHF. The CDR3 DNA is TGTGCCAGCACCAGGGGTGTCGGAGTTCGCAATCAGCCCCAGCATTTT.